Below, 10 T cell receptor beta chains from the same sample are listed, as sequenced in a study of blood T cell repertoires in COVID-19 (dated by TCRdb to 2018 to 2020). Libraries were constructed by the immunoSEQ multiplex PCR assay. In TCRdb, the immuneACCESS table is reduced to in-frame sequences with V and J assigned. These tables do not hold every clone; where another copy was compared, an unresolved V gene accounts for under half, and the others remain unexplained. This sample is represented by approximately 180,000 clones; around 82% of them were singletons. More than 4.5% of the sample comes from the top ten. The sequenced sample consisted of PBMCs or T cells enriched from blood (not recorded which). The source is a woman in her sixties or seventies with acute COVID-19.

This rearrangement joins TRBV12-3 or TRBV12-4 to TRBJ2-7, with D maybe TRBD1 (5 bases). V lost 6 bases and J lost 5, with 11 bases in between. The CDR3 is 12 amino acids. In nucleotides, the CDR3 is TGTGCCAGCAGCCTTCAGGGAAACGAGCAGTACGTC. This codes for CASSLQGNEQYV.

This sequence joins TRBV24-1 and TRBJ2-3, with D tentatively TRBD2 (6 bases). CDR1 and CDR2 (germline): KGHDR, SFDVKD. The CDR3 totals 15 residues. Trimming left V 0 bases short and J 3 bases short, with 9 bases between. The CDR3 protein is CATSDLRRGTDTQYF. Written as DNA, the CDR3 is TGTGCCACCAGTGATTTGAGACGGGGGACAGATACGCAGTATTTT.

The V gene is TRBV28, the J gene TRBJ2-7, with D possibly matching TRBD1 (5 bases). V lost 4 bases, J lost 2 bases, and 18 bases lay in between. This CDR3 spans 16 amino acids. Germline V gene data show CDR1 as MDHEN and CDR2 as SYDVKM. CDR3 nucleotide sequence: TGTGCCAGCAGTTCCCCTTGGGGCAGGGAAGCCTACGAGCAGTACGTC. Its translation is CASSSPWGREAYEQYV.

V is TRBV10-3 and J is TRBJ1-1; maybe TRBD1 (6 bases). From germline, CDR1 is ENHRY and CDR2 SYGVKD. Trimming pared 0 bases from V and 7 bases from J, leaving 12 bases between. The CDR3 loop spans 14 amino acids. Here the CDR3 DNA reads TGTGCCATCAGTGAGTCCGGGGGGCGCGGTGAAGCTTTCTTT. It specifies CAISESGGRGEAFF.

The chain employs TRBV19 and TRBJ1-1; D might be TRBD1 (5 bases). This CDR3 contains 13 residues. The germline V and J ends were trimmed by 3 bases and 3 bases, with 8 bases remaining between them. CDR1 and CDR2 (germline): LNHDA, SQIVND (reference sequence). The CDR3 region has the DNA TGTGCCAGTAGTATTGGGACTTACACTGAAGCTTTCTTT. Residues: CASSIGTYTEAFF.

This clone was observed a few times. The chain carries TRBV7-8 and TRBJ1-6; D is uncertain. V lost 4 bases and J 7 bases, leaving 8 bases between the germline ends. This CDR3 has 13 residues. CDR1 and CDR2 (germline): SGHVS, FQNEAQ. The CDR3 protein is CASSSTRNSPLHF. CDR3 DNA: TGTGCCAGCAGCTCCACTCGAAATTCACCCCTCCACTTT.

The chain joins TRBV7-9 to TRBJ2-1; D unresolved. Germline CDR1 is SEHNR and CDR2 is FQNEAQ (reference sequence). The CDR3 is 12 residues long. V was clipped by 8 bases and J by 5 bases, with 10 bases between them. The CDR3 coding sequence is TGTGCCAGCTGTCACGAGCACAATGAGCAGTTCTTC. Its translation: CASCHEHNEQFF.

This clone occurred a few times. The chain links TRBV18 to TRBJ2-7; TRBD2 agrees at 7 bases. Germline V gene sequence: CDR1 KGHSH, CDR2 LQKENI. The CDR3 consists of 13 residues. The trim removed 2 bases at V and 6 bases at J, leaving 4 bases unmatched. The CDR3 sequence is CASSPGGGPEQYV. The CDR3 nucleotides read TGTGCCAGCTCACCAGGGGGGGGTCCCGAGCAGTACGTC.

The sample holds one count of this clone. V usage is TRBV24-1 and J usage is TRBJ2-6, with TRBD1 matching 7 bases. From germline, CDR1 is KGHDR and CDR2 SFDVKD. V lost 6 bases to trimming and J lost 2 bases; unmatched junction nucleotides: 9. The CDR3 covers 17 residues. CDR3 DNA: TGTGCCACCAGTTCTTTGGGGACAGAAACTGGGGCCAACGTCCTGACTTTC. Its protein product is CATSSLGTETGANVLTF.

This clone appeared once. This CDR3 reads CASSQEPLGGSYATNEKLFF. CDR3 DNA sequence: TGCGCCAGCAGCCAAGAGCCCTTAGGAGGGAGTTATGCAACTAATGAAAAACTGTTTTTT. The chain has TRBV4-1 and TRBJ1-4; D remains ambiguous. From germline, CDR1 is MGHRA and CDR2 YSYEKL. Trimming cost V 0 bases and J 0 bases, with 20 bases left between them. The CDR3 has 20 residues.